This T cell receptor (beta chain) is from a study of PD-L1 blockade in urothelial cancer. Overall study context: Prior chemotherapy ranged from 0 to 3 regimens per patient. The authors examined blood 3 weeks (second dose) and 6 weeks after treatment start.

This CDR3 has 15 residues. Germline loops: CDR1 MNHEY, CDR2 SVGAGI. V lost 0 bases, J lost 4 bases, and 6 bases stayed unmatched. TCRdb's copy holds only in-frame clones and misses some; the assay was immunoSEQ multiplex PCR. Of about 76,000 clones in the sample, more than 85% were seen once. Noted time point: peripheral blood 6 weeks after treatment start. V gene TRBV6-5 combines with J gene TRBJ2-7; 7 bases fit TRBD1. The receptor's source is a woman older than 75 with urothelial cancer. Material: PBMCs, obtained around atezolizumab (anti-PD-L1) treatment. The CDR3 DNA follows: TGTGCCAGCAGTTACTCGAGCGCAGGGGGATACGAGCAGTACTTC. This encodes CASSYSSAGGYEQYF.